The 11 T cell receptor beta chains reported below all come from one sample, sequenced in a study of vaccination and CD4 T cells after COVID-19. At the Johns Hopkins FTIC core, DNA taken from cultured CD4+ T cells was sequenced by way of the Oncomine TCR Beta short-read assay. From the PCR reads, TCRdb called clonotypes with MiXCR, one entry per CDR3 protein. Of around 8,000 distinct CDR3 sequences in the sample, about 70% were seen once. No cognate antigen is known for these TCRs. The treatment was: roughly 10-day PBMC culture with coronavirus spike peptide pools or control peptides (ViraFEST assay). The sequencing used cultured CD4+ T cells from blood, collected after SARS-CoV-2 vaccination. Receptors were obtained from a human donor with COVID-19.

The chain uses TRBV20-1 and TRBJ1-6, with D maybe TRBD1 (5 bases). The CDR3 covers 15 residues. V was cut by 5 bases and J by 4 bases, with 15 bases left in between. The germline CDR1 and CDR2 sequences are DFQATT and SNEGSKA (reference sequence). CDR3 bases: TGCAGTGCTCCAACACCGGGGGATTATAATTCACCCCTCCACTTT. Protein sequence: CSAPTPGDYNSPLHF.

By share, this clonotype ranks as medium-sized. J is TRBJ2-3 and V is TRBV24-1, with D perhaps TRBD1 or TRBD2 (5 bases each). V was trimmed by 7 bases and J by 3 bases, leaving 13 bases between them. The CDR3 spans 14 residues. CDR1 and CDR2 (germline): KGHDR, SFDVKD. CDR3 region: CATRLGELTDTQYF. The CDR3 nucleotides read TGTGCCACCAGACTAGGGGAATTGACAGATACGCAGTATTTT.

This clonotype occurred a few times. The CDR3 sequence is CASRRGGTEAFF. CDR3 nucleotides: TGTGCCAGCAGGCGGGGGGGGACTGAAGCTTTCTTT. The chain couples TRBV7-8 to TRBJ1-1; TRBD1 might be the D (5 bases). The length of the CDR3 is 12 residues. The V gene's germline CDR1 is SGHVS and CDR2 FQNEAQ. V was cut by 6 bases and J by 5 bases, with 10 bases left in between.

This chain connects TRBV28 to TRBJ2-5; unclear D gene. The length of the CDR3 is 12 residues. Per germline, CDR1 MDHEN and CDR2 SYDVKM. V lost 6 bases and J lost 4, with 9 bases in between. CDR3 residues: CASRDSRETQYF. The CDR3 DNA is TGTGCCAGCAGGGATTCGAGAGAGACCCAGTACTTC.

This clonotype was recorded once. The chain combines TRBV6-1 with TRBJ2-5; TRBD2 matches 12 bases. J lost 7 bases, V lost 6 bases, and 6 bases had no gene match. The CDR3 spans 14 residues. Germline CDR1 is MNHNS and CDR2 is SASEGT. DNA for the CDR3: TGTGCCAGCAGGCCCCTAGCGGGGGGGCTGACCCAGTACTTC. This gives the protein CASRPLAGGLTQYF.

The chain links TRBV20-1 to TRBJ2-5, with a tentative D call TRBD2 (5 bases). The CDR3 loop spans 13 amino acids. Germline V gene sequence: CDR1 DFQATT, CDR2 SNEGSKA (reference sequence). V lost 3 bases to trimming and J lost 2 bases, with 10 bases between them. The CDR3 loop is CSARPLDQETQYF. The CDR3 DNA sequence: TGCAGTGCTAGGCCACTAGATCAAGAGACCCAGTACTTC.

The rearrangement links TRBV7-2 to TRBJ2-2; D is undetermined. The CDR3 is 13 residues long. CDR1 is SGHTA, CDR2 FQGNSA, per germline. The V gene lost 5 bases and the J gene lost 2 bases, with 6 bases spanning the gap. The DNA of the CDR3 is TGTGCCAGCAGCCCAGCTAACACCGGGGAGCTGTTTTTT. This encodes CASSPANTGELFF. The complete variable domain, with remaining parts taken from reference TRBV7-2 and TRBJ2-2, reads GAGVSQSPSNKVTEKGKDVELRCDPISGHTALYWYRQSLGQGLEFLIYFQGNSAPDKSGLPSDRFSAERTGGSVSTLTIQRTQQEDSAVYLCASSPANTGELFFGEGSRLTVL.

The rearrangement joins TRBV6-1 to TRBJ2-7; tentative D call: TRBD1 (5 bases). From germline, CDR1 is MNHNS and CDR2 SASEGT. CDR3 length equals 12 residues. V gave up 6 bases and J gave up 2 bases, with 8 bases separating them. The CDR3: CASRMTAYEQYF. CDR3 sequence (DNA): TGTGCCAGCAGGATGACAGCCTACGAGCAGTACTTC.

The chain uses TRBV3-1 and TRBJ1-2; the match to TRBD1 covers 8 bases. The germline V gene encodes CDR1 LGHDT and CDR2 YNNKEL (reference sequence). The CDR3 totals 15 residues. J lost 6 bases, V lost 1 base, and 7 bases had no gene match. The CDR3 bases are TGTGCCAGCAGCCAAGCCTCCGGGACAGGCAATGGCTACACCTTC. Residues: CASSQASGTGNGYTF.

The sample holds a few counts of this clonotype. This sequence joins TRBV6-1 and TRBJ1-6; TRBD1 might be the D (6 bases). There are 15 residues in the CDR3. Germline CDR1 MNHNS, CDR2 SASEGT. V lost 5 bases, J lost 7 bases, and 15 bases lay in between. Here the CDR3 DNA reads TGTGCCAGCAGTCACCTCAGGGGAGGCAATTCACCCCTCCACTTT. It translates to CASSHLRGGNSPLHF.

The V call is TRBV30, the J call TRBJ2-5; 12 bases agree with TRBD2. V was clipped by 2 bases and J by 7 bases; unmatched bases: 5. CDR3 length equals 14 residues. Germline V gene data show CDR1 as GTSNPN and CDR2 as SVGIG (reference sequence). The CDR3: CAWSLAGGAWTQYF. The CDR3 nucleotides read TGTGCCTGGAGTCTAGCGGGGGGGGCGTGGACCCAGTACTTC.